This TCR beta chain derives from a study of OX40 agonist ivuxolimab in advanced cancers. Study-level findings and limits: Nonresponders, in some cases, also had low normalized T-cell clonal expansion.

Repertoires were generated with immunoSEQ multiplex PCR, while TCRdb's copy carries only in-frame clones and drops some. The table includes 84,000 or so clones, 85% to 95% detected once. The CDR3 is made up of 18 amino acids. Deletions cut 1 base from V and 2 bases from J, with 18 bases between. Germline V gene sequence: CDR1 LNHDA, CDR2 SQIVND (reference sequence). In regard to this clone: Its target is not known.

The sequence derives from an adult with an advanced solid tumor such as melanoma, head and neck, liver or kidney cancer. This chain uses TRBV19 with TRBJ1-5; the D is unclear. The sequenced sample was CD4+ or CD8+ T cells sorted from blood, obtained in a trial of the OX40 agonist ivuxolimab. CDR3 sequence: CASSIVAGSAGGNQPQHF. The CDR3 bases are TGTGCCAGTAGTATAGTTGCCGGCTCCGCTGGGGGCAATCAGCCCCAGCATTTT. The full variable domain, completed using reference TRBV19 and TRBJ1-5, is DGGITQSPKYLFRKEGQNVTLSCEQNLNHDAMYWYRQDPGQGLRLIYYSQIVNDFQKGDIAEGYSVSREKKESFPLTVTSAQKNPTAFYLCASSIVAGSAGGNQPQHFGDGTRLSIL.